Listed below are T cell receptor beta chains from one sample, sequenced in a study of blood T cell repertoires in COVID-19. Clones were sequenced by immunoSEQ multiplex PCR, and TCRdb holds only the in-frame ones, with some missing. The sample consists of around 99,000 clones, approximately 90% of them appearing once. The specimen sequenced was peripheral blood. The origin of the receptors is a woman aged 25 to 39 with acute or convalescent COVID-19. Both conserved end residues are trimmed from each CDR3. The D gene is left open where the match is weak. Part of the rows lack a size; the others show once, few, many or a class for expanded clones.

d_gene,abundance,v_gene,CDR3aa
TRBD1,.,TRBV2,ASSGTGYEQY
.,.,TRBV7-8,ASSLAGALTDTQY
TRBD2,.,TRBV29-1,SVDKAGEHYEQY
.,.,TRBV30,AWSFRLSTANTGELF
.,once,TRBV4-3,ASSQDGVYDEQY
.,.,TRBV12-3/TRBV12-4,ASSLVGRVAF
TRBD1,.,TRBV12-3/TRBV12-4,ASRSTGGGYT
TRBD2,.,TRBV29-1,SVVPLAGGIFNEQF
.,.,TRBV28,ASSLWGENYGYT
.,.,TRBV29-1,SVENPTAGPGYT
TRBD1,.,TRBV7-9,ASSLGTGQNTEAF
.,.,TRBV7-3,ASSLLPGRGTSGYT
TRBD2,.,TRBV7-2,ASSFRSGGHNEQY
.,.,TRBV19,ASSISKSSYNEQF
.,.,TRBV13,ASSSGASWYEQF
.,.,TRBV3-1/TRBV3-2,ASSQDPEARQPQH
.,.,TRBV9,ASEPLPSGTGELF
TRBD1,.,TRBV6-1,ASSEGTGFEKLF
TRBD2,.,TRBV7-9,ASSLVGTSGRNEQF
.,.,TRBV29-1,SVEPGHLYGYT
.,.,TRBV27,ASSSGPPTSQPQH
.,.,TRBV11-3,ASSLEGTSNTEAF
TRBD2,.,TRBV7-9,ASSSLTLAVEQF
TRBD1,.,TRBV7-9,ASSLAPQGADEKLF
.,.,TRBV5-4,ASSSPDSGLGYGYT
.,.,TRBV14,ASSPRLYGYT
TRBD2,.,TRBV4-1,ASSRGGVNEQF
.,.,TRBV30,AWSGARSQGAF
.,.,TRBV28,ASSQYRQPQH
TRBD2,.,TRBV7-2,ASSSSGGTETQY
.,.,TRBV18,ASSPPGSMRDTQY
.,.,TRBV7-8,ASSLAGQGFSYEQY
.,.,TRBV12-3/TRBV12-4,ASTNAAADTQY
.,.,TRBV30,AWSVLGPPYSTDTQY
.,few,TRBV9,ASSPGLFTEPQH
.,.,TRBV5-1,ASSLAGEWGVSDT
TRBD1,.,TRBV7-2,ASSLGTGGHSPLH
.,.,TRBV5-5,ASSLDRRGAGQPQH
TRBD1,.,TRBV19,ASSGTVGEKLF
TRBD2,.,TRBV24-1,ATSPSGGIYNEQF
.,once,TRBV27,ASSRQPVYSNQPQH